A selection of T cell receptor beta chains follows, all from one sample in a study of blood T cell repertoires in COVID-19. Assay: immunoSEQ multiplex PCR; the TCRdb copy retains only in-frame clones and omits some. The profile shows some 530,000 clones, 70% to 90% of them singletons. Sequences were obtained from PBMCs or T cells enriched from blood (not recorded which). All receptors derive from a woman aged 55-75 years who had recovered from COVID-19. Each CDR3 is given with its conserved first and last residue. D genes are given only for firm matches. Clone size is not always given. Where it is, it says once, few, many or a class for expanded clones.

CDR3 protein	CDR3 DNA	clone size	D gene	V gene	J gene
CASRQAVCSYNSPLHF	TGTGCAAGTCGCCAGGCAGTCTGCTCCTATAATTCACCCCTCCACTTT	-	-	TRBV12-2	TRBJ1-6
CASSQGALTLGANYGYTF	TGTGCCAGCAGCCAAGGGGCACTTACTCTAGGAGCTAACTATGGCTACACCTTC	-	-	TRBV7-9	TRBJ1-2
CASSSLTDTQYF	TGTGCCAGCAGCTCCCTCACAGATACGCAGTATTTT	-	-	TRBV7-2	TRBJ2-3
CASSLGLAGSSQYF	TGTGCCAGCAGCTTGGGACTAGCGGGGTCGTCCCAGTACTTC	few	TRBD2	TRBV7-2	TRBJ2-5
CASSYGGQGAGTGELFF	TGTGCCAGCAGCTATGGAGGACAGGGGGCGGGTACCGGGGAGCTGTTTTTT	-	TRBD1	TRBV5-4	TRBJ2-2
CAWSSKSLSNQPQHF	TGTGCCTGGAGTAGTAAGAGTCTGAGCAATCAGCCCCAGCATTTT	-	-	TRBV30	TRBJ1-5
CASRTSGMASGTQYF	TGTGCCAGTAGGACTAGCGGTATGGCGAGCGGGACCCAGTACTTC	-	TRBD2	TRBV19	TRBJ2-5
CASSSTGYGYTF	TGTGCCAGCAGTTCAACAGGGTATGGCTACACCTTC	-	-	TRBV6-5	TRBJ1-2
CASSSPRTGGARTGELFF	TGTGCCAGCAGCTCCCCAAGGACAGGGGGCGCAAGGACCGGGGAGCTGTTTTTT	-	TRBD1	TRBV11-2	TRBJ2-2
CASSQTLLAREQFF	TGTGCCAGCAGCCAAACCCTACTAGCGCGAGAGCAGTTCTTC	-	TRBD2	TRBV4-2	TRBJ2-1
CAISEIMETQYF	TGTGCCATCAGTGAGATAATGGAGACCCAGTACTTC	-	-	TRBV10-3	TRBJ2-5
CASSRVDEQYF	TGTGCCAGCAGCAGGGTTGACGAGCAGTACTTC	-	-	TRBV6-5	TRBJ2-7
CASTLTGSRGYTF	TGTGCCAGCACCCTGACAGGGTCTAGGGGCTACACCTTC	once	TRBD1	TRBV2	TRBJ1-2
CASSSLGGWDYGYTF	TGTGCCAGCAGCTCGCTAGGGGGTTGGGACTATGGCTACACCTTC	-	-	TRBV5-6	TRBJ1-2
CASQKTGYTEAFF	TGTGCCAGCCAAAAGACAGGTTACACTGAAGCTTTCTTT	-	-	TRBV25-1	TRBJ1-1
CATRDRGRTDTQYF	TGTGCCACCAGAGACAGGGGGCGAACAGATACGCAGTATTTT	-	TRBD1	TRBV24-1	TRBJ2-3
CATRGETYGYTF	TGTGCCACCAGGGGCGAAACCTATGGCTACACCTTC	-	-	TRBV15	TRBJ1-2
CASTHRGGEGGYTF	TGTGCCAGCACCCATAGAGGGGGCGAGGGAGGCTACACCTTC	-	TRBD1	TRBV3-1/TRBV3-2	TRBJ1-2
CASMASGSNTGELFF	TGCGCCAGCATGGCTAGCGGGTCGAACACCGGGGAGCTGTTTTTT	-	TRBD2	TRBV4-1	TRBJ2-2
CASSFGRNQPQHF	TGTGCCAGCAGTTTCGGGAGGAATCAGCCCCAGCATTTT	-	-	TRBV27	TRBJ1-5
CASSEGPGQTYSGNTIYF	TGTGCCAGCAGTGAGGGACCGGGACAGACTTACTCTGGAAACACCATATATTTT	-	TRBD1	TRBV25-1	TRBJ1-3
CASNYRDIHNEQFF	TGCGCCAGCAACTACCGGGACATTCACAATGAGCAGTTCTTC	once	-	TRBV5-1	TRBJ2-1
CASSSYSSTDTQYF	TGTGCCAGCAGCTCGTACTCTAGCACAGATACGCAGTATTTT	once	-	TRBV5-6	TRBJ2-3
CASSYGLAGTSDTQYF	TGTGCCAGCAGTTACGGACTAGCGGGAACCTCAGATACGCAGTATTTT	once	TRBD2	TRBV6-5	TRBJ2-3
CASSLGVGAIYF	TGTGCCAGCAGCTTAGGTGTGGGCGCCATATATTTT	-	-	TRBV7-9	TRBJ1-3
CASSLTGSNQPQHF	TGTGCCAGCAGCCTGACAGGGAGCAATCAGCCCCAGCATTTT	-	TRBD1	TRBV2	TRBJ1-5
CASSQWGAGDTDTQYF	TGTGCCAGCAGCCAATGGGGGGCGGGGGACACAGATACGCAGTATTTT	-	-	TRBV3-1/TRBV3-2	TRBJ2-3